The 21 T cell receptor beta chains given below trace back to one sample, sequenced in a study of regulatory T cells in long-lasting Graves disease. Libraries of TCR beta came from iRepertoire HTBI primers plus Arm-PCR of CDR3 regions. TCRdb analysed the multiplex PCR reads with MiXCR anew, one entry per CDR3 protein. The data hold under 450,000 distinct CDR3 sequences, with 16% observed a single time. As for time point: newly diagnosed GD, antithyroid drugs for less than 3 months. PBMCs provided the RNA from which the TCR library was made. The same specimen was also included in a second study, on T cells in Graves' hyperthyroidism and ophthalmopathy.

The material sequenced was peripheral blood mononuclear cells (PBMCs), taken at new diagnosis, from a patient treated with antithyroid drugs. Receptors were obtained from a woman aged 18-30 years with Graves disease.

This clonotype was counted between two and nine times. The chain combines TRBV7-2 with TRBJ1-1; D might be TRBD1 (6 bases). V was pared by 2 bases and J by 1 base, with 23 bases between. Looked up from germline, CDR1 is SGHTA and CDR2 is FQGNSA. The CDR3 covers 19 residues. The chain's CDR3 is CASSLLHGQGKFWNTEAFF. DNA of the CDR3: TGTGCCAGCAGCTTATTACACGGGCAGGGGAAATTTTGGAACACTGAAGCTTTCTTT.

This clonotype occurred many times. The chain has TRBV27 and TRBJ1-2; a possible D gene is TRBD1 (6 bases). Germline V gives CDR1 MNHEY, CDR2 SMNVEV (reference sequence). CDR3 length equals 13 residues. Trimming stripped 5 bases from V and 6 bases from J, with 13 bases between. In DNA form, the CDR3 reads TGTGCCAGCAGTGATACAGGGAGAAATGGCTACACCTTC. Protein: CASSDTGRNGYTF.

This clonotype showed up many times. The chain joins TRBV18 to TRBJ1-5, with TRBD1 as a possible D gene (5 bases). The CDR3 is 15 amino acids. The V gene's germline CDR1 is KGHSH and CDR2 LQKENI. Trimming left V 3 bases short and J 0 bases short, with 9 bases between. Here the CDR3 DNA reads TGTGCCAGCTCACCGGGGCCAGTTAGCAATCAGCCCCAGCATTTT. This encodes CASSPGPVSNQPQHF. The complete variable domain, with remaining parts taken from reference TRBV18 and TRBJ1-5, reads NAGVMQNPRHLVRRRGQEARLRCSPMKGHSHVYWYRQLPEEGLKFMVYLQKENIIDESGMPKERFSAEFPKEGPSILRIQQVVRGDSAAYFCASSPGPVSNQPQHFGDGTRLSIL.

The table lists this clonotype with many counts. V usage is TRBV20-1 and J usage is TRBJ1-6; TRBD1 is a possible D gene (5 bases). The CDR3 covers 15 residues. The germline gives CDR1 DFQATT, CDR2 SNEGSKA (reference sequence). The CDR3 spells CSGKEVGTLNSPLHF. CDR3 DNA: TGCAGCGGTAAAGAGGTTGGGACCCTTAATTCACCCCTCCACTTT.

This clonotype has ten or more counts. The chain is built from TRBV11-2 and TRBJ2-5, with 13 bases lining up with TRBD2. V gave up 5 bases and J gave up 4 bases; unmatched junction bases: 4. Per the germline V gene, CDR1 is SGHAT and CDR2 is FQNNGV. CDR3 length: 15 residues. The CDR3 is CASSRTSGGPETQYF. In DNA, the CDR3 is TGTGCCAGCAGCCGGACTAGCGGGGGCCCAGAGACCCAGTACTTC.

At least ten counts were recorded for this clonotype. The CDR3, as DNA: TGTGCCAGCAGCTTGGTAGCATTTAGCTACACCTTC. Protein: CASSLVAFSYTF. The chain employs TRBV5-6 and TRBJ1-2; D remains ambiguous. Trimming left V 0 bases short and J 9 bases short, with 9 bases between. The germline V gene has CDR1 SGHDT and CDR2 YYEEEE. The CDR3 runs 12 residues.

Many counts were recorded for this clonotype. The CDR3 DNA reads as TGTGCCAGCAGCCTATCGGACAGGGGAAGCTATGGCTACACCTTC. Its translation: CASSLSDRGSYGYTF. The chain recombines TRBV11-2 with TRBJ1-2, with TRBD1 matching 9 bases. The CDR3 sequence is 15 residues long. J gave up 4 bases and V 5 bases, and 8 bases lay outside the gene matches. CDR1 is SGHAT and CDR2 is FQNNGV in the germline V gene. Together with reference TRBV11-2 and TRBJ1-2, the CDR3 gives the full variable domain: EAGVAQSPRYKIIEKRQSVAFWCNPISGHATLYWYQQILGQGPKLLIQFQNNGVVDDSQLPKDRFSAERLKGVDSTLKIQPAKLEDSAVYLCASSLSDRGSYGYTFGSGTRLTVV.

The chain combines TRBV9 with TRBJ2-3; unclear D gene. This CDR3 comprises 16 residues. V was trimmed by 4 bases and J by 1 base, leaving 16 bases between them. CDR1 is SGDLS, CDR2 YYNGEE, per germline. CDR3 bases: TGTGCCAGCAGCCCCTCGCCGTCTCCTCGCACAGATACGCAGTATTTT. Amino acids: CASSPSPSPRTDTQYF.

In this sample, this clonotype turned up many times. The gene calls are TRBV3-1 and TRBJ1-6; tentative D call: TRBD1 (5 bases). Per the germline V gene, CDR1 is LGHDT and CDR2 is YNNKEL (reference sequence). The CDR3 is 13 amino acids. V gave up 4 bases and J gave up 7 bases, with 8 bases separating them. The CDR3 region has the DNA TGTGCCAGCAGCCGGGACGGCAATTCACCCCTCCACTTT. Translating gives CASSRDGNSPLHF.

The V gene is TRBV11-2, the J gene TRBJ2-5; 16 nucleotides agree with TRBD2. Germline loops: CDR1 SGHAT, CDR2 FQNNGV. After removal of 4 bases from V and 7 bases from J, the junction contained 15 bases not matched to a gene. This CDR3 region has 19 residues. The CDR3 protein is CASSSTGTSGGAGLGTQYF. The CDR3 nucleotides read TGTGCCAGCAGCTCGACGGGGACTAGCGGGGGGGCGGGTTTAGGGACCCAGTACTTC.

In its sample, this clonotype was seen many times. V and J are TRBV7-3 and TRBJ1-2, with TRBD1 matching 9 bases. J was trimmed by 7 bases and V by 4 bases; bases with no gene match: 10. The V gene's germline CDR1 is SGHTA and CDR2 FQGTGA. The CDR3 runs 15 residues. This chain's CDR3 is CASSSNRGRASGYTF. In DNA form, the CDR3 reads TGTGCCAGCAGCTCGAACAGGGGGCGAGCAAGTGGCTACACCTTC.

Only a few counts were recorded for this clonotype. The rearrangement uses TRBV29-1 and TRBJ2-7; tentatively, D is TRBD2 (5 bases). V was pared by 7 bases and J by 2 bases, with 9 bases between. The CDR3 is 11 amino acids. CDR1 and CDR2 from the germline V gene are SQVTM and ANQGSEA. Written as DNA, the CDR3 is TGCAGCGCGGACTTTGCCTACGAGCAGTACTTC. Translation: CSADFAYEQYF.

The V and J genes are TRBV11-2 and TRBJ2-3; tentative D call: TRBD2 (6 bases). The CDR3 has 14 residues. CDR1 SGHAT and CDR2 FQNNGV come from the germline V gene. V was cut by 5 bases and J by 3 bases, with 12 bases left in between. As DNA, the CDR3 is TGTGCCAGCAGCCTCTATGGGACTACAGATACGCAGTATTTT. Translated, it gives CASSLYGTTDTQYF.

This clonotype was counted ten times or more. The chain recombines TRBV4-1 with TRBJ2-4; 14 nucleotides line up with TRBD2. The germline V gene has CDR1 MGHRA and CDR2 YSYEKL. CDR3 size: 18 residues. J was trimmed by 0 bases and V by 6 bases; bases with no gene match: 7. CDR3 coding DNA: TGCGCCAGCAGTCCTGGACTAGCGGGAGGACTAGCCAAAAACATTCAGTACTTC. It is translated as CASSPGLAGGLAKNIQYF.

This clonotype has at least ten counts. The rearrangement uses TRBV12-3 or TRBV12-4 and TRBJ1-2; unclear D gene. V shed 4 bases and J shed 4 bases, with 13 bases lying between them. The length of the CDR3 is 14 residues. The CDR3 reads CASSSSTPSYGYTF. CDR3 coding DNA: TGTGCCAGCAGTTCGTCCACACCCAGCTATGGCTACACCTTC.

The chain employs TRBV27 and TRBJ2-1, with TRBD2 identical over 10 bases. V was clipped by 4 bases and J by 7 bases; unmatched bases: 10. The germline gives CDR1 MNHEY, CDR2 SMNVEV (reference sequence). The CDR3 sequence is 16 residues long. CDR3 in amino acids: CASSWGASGSSNEQFF. The CDR3 DNA reads as TGTGCCAGCAGTTGGGGGGCTAGCGGGAGTAGTAATGAGCAGTTCTTC.

Remarks on this clonotype: This likely traces to a read error, being one base from a far larger clone. The V call is TRBV6-1, the J call TRBJ2-5; 8 positions agree with TRBD2. The J call is uncertain, as TRBJ2-1 better fits the DNA end. Germline CDR1 reads MNHNS; CDR2 reads SASEGT. The CDR3 loop spans 14 amino acids. The CDR3 is CASLPGLVNNKQFF. In DNA form, the CDR3 reads TGTGCCAGCCTTCCGGGACTAGTAAACAATAAGCAGTTCTTC.

The table lists this clonotype with many counts. The CDR3 bases are TGCAGTGCACCGCTAGCGGGGGGCAGAGAGACCCAGTACTTC. It yields the protein CSAPLAGGRETQYF. The J gene is TRBJ2-5, the V gene TRBV20-1; 11 bases map to TRBD2. V lost 6 bases and J lost 4; bases outside the gene matches: 7. The CDR3 length is 14 residues. Germline V gene sequence: CDR1 DFQATT, CDR2 SNEGSKA (reference sequence).

This clonotype was detected ten times or more. The gene calls are TRBV4-1 and TRBJ2-7; D possibly matches TRBD1 or TRBD2 (5 bases each). V was cut by 2 bases and J by 3 bases, with 11 bases left in between. CDR1 is MGHRA, CDR2 YSYEKL, per germline. CDR3 length equals 14 residues. The CDR3 DNA sequence: TGCGCCAGCAGCCAATGGGGGTTGAGCTACGAGCAGTACTTC. This gives the protein CASSQWGLSYEQYF.

CDR3 sequence reads: CASSSRTSGGANSYNEQFF. In DNA form, the CDR3 reads TGCGCCAGCAGCTCTAGGACTAGCGGGGGGGCCAACTCCTACAATGAGCAGTTCTTC. This sequence joins TRBV5-1 and TRBJ2-1; 15 bases fit TRBD2. V lost 3 bases, J lost 0 bases, and 7 bases stayed unmatched. The CDR3 runs to 19 residues. Germline values: CDR1 SGHRS, CDR2 YFSETQ.

This clonotype was counted many times. The chain is built from TRBV10-3 and TRBJ2-1; D is possibly TRBD1 (5 bases). The CDR3 totals 15 residues. The V gene lost 3 bases and the J gene lost 1 base, with 10 bases spanning the gap. CDR1 and CDR2 (germline): ENHRY, SYGVKD. CDR3 sequence (DNA): TGTGCCATCAGTGAACCAGGGCAATCCTACAATGAGCAGTTCTTC. This encodes CAISEPGQSYNEQFF.